This TCR beta chain was sequenced during a study of T cells in Graves' hyperthyroidism and ophthalmopathy. Study background: Peripheral blood collection took place at initial diagnosis, before any treatment. Study-level results: A model of 13 V-J features distinguished ophthalmopathy from stable hyperthyroidism.

This clonotype was seen ten or more times. The antigen is not known. Germline V gene data show CDR1 as KGHSH and CDR2 as LQKENI. The CDR3 has 13 amino acids. The V end lost 3 bases, the J end lost 7 bases, and 7 bases lay between the germline ends. TCR beta CDR3 region amplification was performed from RNA transcripts. First-round RT-PCR targeting the TCR CDR3 was performed with the HTBI primer set. TCRdb re-called the multiplex PCR reads with MiXCR, one entry per CDR3 protein. The sample carries a few hundred thousand distinct CDR3 sequences, approximately 15% recorded once. Uncontrolled infection, other autoimmune disease, pregnancy or lactation excluded patients. Predating any ophthalmopathy symptoms, the blood sample was taken at first hyperthyroidism diagnosis.

The rearrangement joins TRBV18 to TRBJ1-6; no clear D. Sequenced input: blood. The clonotype originates from a woman aged 30 to 39 with Graves' hyperthyroidism that later progressed to Graves' ophthalmopathy. CDR3 DNA sequence: TGTGCCAGCTCACCTTTGACCAATTCACCCCTCCACTTT. Its translation is CASSPLTNSPLHF.